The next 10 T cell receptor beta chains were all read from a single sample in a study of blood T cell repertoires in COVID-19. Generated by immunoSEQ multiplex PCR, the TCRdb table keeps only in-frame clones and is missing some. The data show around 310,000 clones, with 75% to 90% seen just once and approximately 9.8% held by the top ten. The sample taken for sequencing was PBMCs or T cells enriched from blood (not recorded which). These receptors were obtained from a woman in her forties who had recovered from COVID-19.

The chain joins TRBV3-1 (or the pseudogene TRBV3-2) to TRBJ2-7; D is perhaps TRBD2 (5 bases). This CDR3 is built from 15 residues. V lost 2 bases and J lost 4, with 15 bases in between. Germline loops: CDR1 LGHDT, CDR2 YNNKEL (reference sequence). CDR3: CASSQPGTPSYEQYF. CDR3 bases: TGTGCCAGCAGCCAACCGGGAACCCCCTCGTACGAGCAGTACTTC.

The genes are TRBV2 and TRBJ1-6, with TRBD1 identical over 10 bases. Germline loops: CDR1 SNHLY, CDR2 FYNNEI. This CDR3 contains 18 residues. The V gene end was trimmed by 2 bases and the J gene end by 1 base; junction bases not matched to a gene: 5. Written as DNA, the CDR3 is TGTGCCAGCAGTGAATTTGGGGGACAGGGGTCCTATAATTCACCCCTCCACTTT. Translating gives CASSEFGGQGSYNSPLHF.

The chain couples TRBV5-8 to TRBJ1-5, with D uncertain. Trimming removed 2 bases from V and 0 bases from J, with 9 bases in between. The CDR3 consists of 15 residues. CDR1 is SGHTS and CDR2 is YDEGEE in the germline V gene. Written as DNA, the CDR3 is TGTGCCAGCAGCTTAGCCCTAAATAGCAATCAGCCCCAGCATTTT. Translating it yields CASSLALNSNQPQHF.

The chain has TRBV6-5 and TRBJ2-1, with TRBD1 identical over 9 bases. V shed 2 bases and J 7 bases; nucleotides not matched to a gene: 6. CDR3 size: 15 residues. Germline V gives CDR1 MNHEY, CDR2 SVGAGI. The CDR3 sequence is CASSYPGTGINEQFF. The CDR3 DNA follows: TGTGCCAGCAGTTACCCCGGGACAGGGATAAATGAGCAGTTCTTC.

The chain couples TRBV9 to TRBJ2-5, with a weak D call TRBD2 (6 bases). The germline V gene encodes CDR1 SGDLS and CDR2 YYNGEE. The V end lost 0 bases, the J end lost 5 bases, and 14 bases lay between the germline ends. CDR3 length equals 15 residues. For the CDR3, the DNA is TGTGCCAGCAGCGTAGAAGGCCTTGGGAGGGAGACCCAGTACTTC. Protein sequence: CASSVEGLGRETQYF.

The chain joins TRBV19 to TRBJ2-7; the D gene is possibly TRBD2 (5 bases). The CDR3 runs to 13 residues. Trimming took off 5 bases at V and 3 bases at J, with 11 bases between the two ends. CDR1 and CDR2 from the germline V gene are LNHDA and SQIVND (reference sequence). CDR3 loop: CASSYTLDYEQYF. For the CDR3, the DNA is TGTGCCAGTAGTTACACACTAGACTACGAGCAGTACTTC. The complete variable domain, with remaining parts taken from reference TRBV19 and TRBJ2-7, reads DGGITQSPKYLFRKEGQNVTLSCEQNLNHDAMYWYRQDPGQGLRLIYYSQIVNDFQKGDIAEGYSVSREKKESFPLTVTSAQKNPTAFYLCASSYTLDYEQYFGPGTRLTVT.

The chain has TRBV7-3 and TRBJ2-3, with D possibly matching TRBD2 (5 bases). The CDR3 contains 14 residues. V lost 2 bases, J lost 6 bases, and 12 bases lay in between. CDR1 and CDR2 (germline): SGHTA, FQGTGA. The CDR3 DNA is TGTGCCAGCAGCTTAGGGCTAGCTGGGGATACGCAGTATTTT. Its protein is CASSLGLAGDTQYF. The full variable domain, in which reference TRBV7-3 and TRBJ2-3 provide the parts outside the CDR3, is GAGVSQTPSNKVTEKGKYVELRCDPISGHTALYWYRQSLGQGPEFLIYFQGTGAADDSGLPNDRFFAVRPEGSVSTLKIQRTERGDSAVYLCASSLGLAGDTQYFGPGTRLTVL.

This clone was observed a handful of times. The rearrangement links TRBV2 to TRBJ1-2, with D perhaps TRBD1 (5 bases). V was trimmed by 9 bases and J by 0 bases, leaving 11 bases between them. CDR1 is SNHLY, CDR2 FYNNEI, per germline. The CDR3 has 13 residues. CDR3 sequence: CASQIGANYGYTF. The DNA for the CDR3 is TGTGCCAGTCAAATAGGGGCTAACTATGGCTACACCTTC.

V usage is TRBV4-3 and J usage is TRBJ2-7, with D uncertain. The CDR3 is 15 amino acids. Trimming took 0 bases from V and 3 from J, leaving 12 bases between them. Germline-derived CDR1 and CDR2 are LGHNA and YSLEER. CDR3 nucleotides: TGCGCCAGCAGCCAAGATAATGACATCGACTACGAGCAGTACTTC. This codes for CASSQDNDIDYEQYF.

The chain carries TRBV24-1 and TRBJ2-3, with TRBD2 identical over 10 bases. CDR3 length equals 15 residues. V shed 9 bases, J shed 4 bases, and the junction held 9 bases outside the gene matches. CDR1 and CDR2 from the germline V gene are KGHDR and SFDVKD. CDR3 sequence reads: CATAIGSGRSDTQYF. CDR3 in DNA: TGTGCCACCGCTATCGGTAGCGGGAGGTCAGATACGCAGTATTTT.